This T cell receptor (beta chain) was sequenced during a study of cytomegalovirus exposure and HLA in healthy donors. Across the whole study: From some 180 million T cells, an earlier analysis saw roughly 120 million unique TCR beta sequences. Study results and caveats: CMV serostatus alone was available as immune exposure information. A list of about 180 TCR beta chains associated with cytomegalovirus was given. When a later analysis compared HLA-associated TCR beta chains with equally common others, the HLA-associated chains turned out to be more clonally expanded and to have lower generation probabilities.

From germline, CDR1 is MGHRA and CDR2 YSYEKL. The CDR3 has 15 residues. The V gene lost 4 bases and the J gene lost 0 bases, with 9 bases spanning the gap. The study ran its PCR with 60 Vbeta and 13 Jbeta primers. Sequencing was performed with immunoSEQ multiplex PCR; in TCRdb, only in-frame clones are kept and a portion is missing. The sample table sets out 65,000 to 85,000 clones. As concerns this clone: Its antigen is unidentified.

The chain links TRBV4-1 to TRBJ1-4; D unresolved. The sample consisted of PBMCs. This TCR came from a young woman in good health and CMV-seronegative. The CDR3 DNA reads TGCGCCAGCAGCCTCTCCGCGGCAACTAATGAAAAACTGTTTTTT. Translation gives CASSLSAATNEKLFF.